Listed below are T cell receptor beta chains from one sample, sequenced in a study of blood T cell repertoires in COVID-19. Clones were read by immunoSEQ multiplex PCR, and TCRdb kept only the in-frame ones, dropping some. The sample comprises a few hundred thousand clones, around 85% of which are singletons, and around 4.2% rests with the top ten. The sequencing input was PBMCs or T cells enriched from blood (not recorded which). The receptor source for this set is a middle-aged woman with acute COVID-19. Each CDR3 is given with its conserved first and last residue. The D gene is left open where the match is weak. Size is stated for part of the rows, as once, few or many counts, or as a class when the clone is expanded.

j_gene: TRBJ2-7; d_gene: TRBD1; abundance: -; v_gene: TRBV19; CDR3aa: CASSIGTGAYEQYF; CDR3nt: TGTGCCAGTAGTATAGGAACAGGGGCCTACGAGCAGTACTTC
j_gene: TRBJ2-7; d_gene: -; abundance: few; v_gene: TRBV28; CDR3aa: CASSSWGDYEQYF; CDR3nt: TGTGCCAGCAGTTCCTGGGGCGATTACGAGCAGTACTTC
j_gene: TRBJ1-2; d_gene: TRBD1; abundance: once; v_gene: TRBV12-3/TRBV12-4; CDR3aa: CASSVTGQVQNF; CDR3nt: TGTGCCAGCAGCGTGACCGGACAGGTGCAAAACTTC
j_gene: TRBJ2-5; d_gene: -; abundance: -; v_gene: TRBV10-3; CDR3aa: CAISAWGVSDKETQYF; CDR3nt: TGTGCCATCAGTGCGTGGGGGGTTAGCGACAAAGAGACCCAGTACTTC
j_gene: TRBJ2-5; d_gene: -; abundance: once; v_gene: TRBV7-2; CDR3aa: CASSLATVPSWETQYF; CDR3nt: TGTGCCAGCAGCTTAGCGACAGTCCCTTCGTGGGAGACCCAGTACTTC
j_gene: TRBJ1-2; d_gene: TRBD1; abundance: -; v_gene: TRBV18; CDR3aa: CASSTDRDRPLGYTF; CDR3nt: TGTGCCAGCTCAACGGACAGGGATCGACCGTTAGGCTACACCTTC
j_gene: TRBJ1-6; d_gene: -; abundance: -; v_gene: TRBV4-2; CDR3aa: CASSQELNSYNSPLHF; CDR3nt: TGTGCCAGCAGCCAAGAACTGAACTCCTATAATTCACCCCTCCACTTT
j_gene: TRBJ1-1; d_gene: -; abundance: -; v_gene: TRBV24-1; CDR3aa: CATSDSDSAEAFF; CDR3nt: TGTGCCACCAGTGATTCGGACAGCGCTGAAGCTTTCTTT
j_gene: TRBJ1-1; d_gene: TRBD1; abundance: -; v_gene: TRBV29-1; CDR3aa: CSAGADRGLTKTEAFF; CDR3nt: TGCAGCGCCGGGGCGGACAGGGGGCTCACCAAAACTGAAGCTTTCTTT
j_gene: TRBJ1-4; d_gene: TRBD1; abundance: -; v_gene: TRBV7-2; CDR3aa: CASSLGGQLNEKLFF; CDR3nt: TGTGCCAGCAGCTTAGGGGGACAGCTTAATGAAAAACTGTTTTTT
j_gene: TRBJ1-2; d_gene: -; abundance: -; v_gene: TRBV5-4; CDR3aa: CASSPQGRGANYGYTF; CDR3nt: TGTGCCAGCAGCCCACAGGGAAGGGGAGCTAACTATGGCTACACCTTC
j_gene: TRBJ1-5; d_gene: -; abundance: -; v_gene: TRBV5-1; CDR3aa: CASSLFQGQPQHF; CDR3nt: TGCGCCAGCAGCTTGTTCCAGGGTCAGCCCCAGCATTTT
j_gene: TRBJ2-1; d_gene: -; abundance: -; v_gene: TRBV7-9; CDR3aa: CASSLDLGYNEQFF; CDR3nt: TGTGCCAGCAGCTTAGATCTCGGCTACAATGAGCAGTTCTTC
j_gene: TRBJ2-1; d_gene: -; abundance: -; v_gene: TRBV4-1; CDR3aa: CASSQGQGLGDEQFF; CDR3nt: TGCGCCAGCAGCCAAGGTCAGGGGCTGGGTGATGAGCAGTTCTTC
j_gene: TRBJ1-1; d_gene: -; abundance: once; v_gene: TRBV19; CDR3aa: CASSPGATGNTEAFF; CDR3nt: TGTGCCAGTAGTCCAGGGGCAACGGGGAACACTGAAGCTTTCTTT
j_gene: TRBJ2-5; d_gene: TRBD2; abundance: -; v_gene: TRBV6-2/TRBV6-3; CDR3aa: CASSNMTSGRPKETQYF; CDR3nt: TGTGCCAGCAGTAACATGACTAGCGGGAGGCCTAAAGAGACCCAGTACTTC
j_gene: TRBJ2-7; d_gene: -; abundance: -; v_gene: TRBV9; CDR3aa: CASSATGSSYEQYF; CDR3nt: TGTGCCAGCAGCGCCACAGGGAGCTCCTACGAGCAGTACTTC
j_gene: TRBJ2-3; d_gene: -; abundance: once; v_gene: TRBV2; CDR3aa: CASSAQSVRTDTQYF; CDR3nt: TGTGCCAGCAGTGCACAGTCAGTCCGCACAGATACGCAGTATTTT
j_gene: TRBJ1-4; d_gene: -; abundance: -; v_gene: TRBV7-2; CDR3aa: CASSLAGRLGEKLFF; CDR3nt: TGTGCCAGCAGCTTAGCGGGGAGGTTGGGTGAAAAACTGTTTTTT
j_gene: TRBJ2-1; d_gene: -; abundance: few; v_gene: TRBV4-1; CDR3aa: CASSQDRAQLNEQFF; CDR3nt: TGCGCCAGCAGCCAAGACAGGGCTCAGCTCAATGAGCAGTTCTTC
j_gene: TRBJ2-4; d_gene: -; abundance: -; v_gene: TRBV6-2/TRBV6-3; CDR3aa: CASSYIRQGPWTLAKNIQYF; CDR3nt: TGTGCCAGCAGTTACATTAGGCAGGGCCCTTGGACCCTAGCCAAAAACATTCAGTACTTC
j_gene: TRBJ2-5; d_gene: -; abundance: -; v_gene: TRBV5-8; CDR3aa: CASSFRLALSQETQYF; CDR3nt: TGTGCCAGCAGCTTCCGCCTAGCGCTTTCTCAAGAGACCCAGTACTTC
j_gene: TRBJ1-1; d_gene: TRBD1; abundance: -; v_gene: TRBV7-3; CDR3aa: CADPETGGAPNTEAFF; CDR3nt: TGTGCCGACCCCGAGACAGGGGGCGCCCCGAACACTGAAGCTTTCTTT
j_gene: TRBJ2-2; d_gene: -; abundance: -; v_gene: TRBV25-1; CDR3aa: CASSGQYITGELFF; CDR3nt: TGTGCCAGCAGTGGACAGTATATCACCGGGGAGCTGTTTTTT
j_gene: TRBJ2-2; d_gene: -; abundance: -; v_gene: TRBV4-2; CDR3aa: CASSQESGAGELFF; CDR3nt: TGTGCCAGCAGCCAAGAATCCGGTGCCGGGGAGCTGTTTTTT
j_gene: TRBJ2-1; d_gene: -; abundance: -; v_gene: TRBV7-2; CDR3aa: CASSSGTLYNEQFF; CDR3nt: TGTGCCAGCAGCTCCGGGACTTTATACAATGAGCAGTTCTTC
j_gene: TRBJ1-6; d_gene: -; abundance: once; v_gene: TRBV2; CDR3aa: CASSDSNTGSPLHF; CDR3nt: TGTGCCAGCAGTGACTCGAATACCGGTTCACCCCTCCACTTT
j_gene: TRBJ2-3; d_gene: TRBD1; abundance: -; v_gene: TRBV5-6; CDR3aa: CASSFIKQGLRMVVDTQYF; CDR3nt: TGTGCCAGCAGCTTTATCAAACAGGGGTTAAGAATGGTAGTAGATACGCAGTATTTT
j_gene: TRBJ2-1; d_gene: TRBD2; abundance: few; v_gene: TRBV7-8; CDR3aa: CASSLPERTSGRRNEQFF; CDR3nt: TGTGCCAGCAGCTTACCCGAGAGGACTAGCGGGAGACGGAATGAGCAGTTCTTC
j_gene: TRBJ2-7; d_gene: -; abundance: once; v_gene: TRBV7-2; CDR3aa: CASSLGPGSFYEQYF; CDR3nt: TGTGCCAGCAGCTTAGGTCCGGGATCCTTCTACGAGCAGTACTTC
j_gene: TRBJ1-5; d_gene: -; abundance: -; v_gene: TRBV23-1; CDR3aa: CASSQSEVKGRNLSLYSNQPQHF; CDR3nt: TGCGCCAGCAGTCAATCGGAAGTCAAAGGGAGAAACCTGTCACTATATAGCAATCAGCCCCAGCATTTT
j_gene: TRBJ2-1; d_gene: TRBD1; abundance: -; v_gene: TRBV7-2; CDR3aa: CASSLDRGYNEQFF; CDR3nt: TGTGCCAGCAGCCTTGACAGGGGCTACAATGAGCAGTTCTTC
j_gene: TRBJ2-7; d_gene: -; abundance: -; v_gene: TRBV5-5; CDR3aa: CASSLADNEQYF; CDR3nt: TGTGCCAGCAGCTTGGCCGACAACGAGCAGTACTTC
j_gene: TRBJ1-6; d_gene: -; abundance: -; v_gene: TRBV18; CDR3aa: CASSPLPGERGSPLHF; CDR3nt: TGTGCCAGCTCACCGCTCCCAGGGGAGCGGGGATCACCCCTCCACTTT
j_gene: TRBJ1-2; d_gene: -; abundance: -; v_gene: TRBV12-3/TRBV12-4; CDR3aa: CASSLGEWYGYTF; CDR3nt: TGTGCCAGCAGTTTGGGAGAATGGTATGGCTACACCTTC
j_gene: TRBJ1-1; d_gene: -; abundance: -; v_gene: TRBV20-1; CDR3aa: CSASPNRVLNTEAFF; CDR3nt: TGCAGTGCTAGTCCAAACAGGGTGTTGAACACTGAAGCTTTCTTT
j_gene: TRBJ1-1; d_gene: -; abundance: -; v_gene: TRBV15; CDR3aa: CATSRDNSFGAEAFF; CDR3nt: TGTGCCACCAGCAGAGATAATAGCTTTGGCGCTGAAGCTTTCTTT
j_gene: TRBJ1-5; d_gene: -; abundance: -; v_gene: TRBV19; CDR3aa: CASSISWDSRSDQPQHF; CDR3nt: TGTGCCAGTAGTATATCTTGGGACTCACGTTCGGATCAGCCCCAGCATTTT
j_gene: TRBJ1-3; d_gene: TRBD1; abundance: -; v_gene: TRBV7-9; CDR3aa: CASSIQGAERGNTIYF; CDR3nt: TGTGCCAGCAGCATACAGGGGGCAGAAAGGGGAAACACCATATATTTT
j_gene: TRBJ1-2; d_gene: -; abundance: -; v_gene: TRBV11-3; CDR3aa: CASSLELSRRRDGGTNYGYTF; CDR3nt: TGTGCCAGCAGCTTAGAACTTTCTAGGAGAAGAGACGGCGGAACTAACTATGGCTACACCTTC
j_gene: TRBJ2-2; d_gene: -; abundance: -; v_gene: TRBV25-1; CDR3aa: CASSEWRDTGELFF; CDR3nt: TGTGCCAGCAGTGAGTGGCGGGACACCGGGGAGCTGTTTTTT
j_gene: TRBJ2-1; d_gene: -; abundance: -; v_gene: TRBV5-1; CDR3aa: CASSLDRGNEQFF; CDR3nt: TGCGCCAGCAGCTTGGATAGGGGGAATGAGCAGTTCTTC
j_gene: TRBJ2-3; d_gene: -; abundance: -; v_gene: TRBV28; CDR3aa: CASSSGGRTDTQYF; CDR3nt: TGTGCCAGCAGTTCGGGGGGCCGGACAGATACGCAGTATTTT
j_gene: TRBJ2-1; d_gene: TRBD2; abundance: -; v_gene: TRBV11-3; CDR3aa: CASSLSRSGTQFF; CDR3nt: TGTGCCAGCAGCTTAAGTCGAAGCGGGACGCAGTTCTTC
j_gene: TRBJ1-1; d_gene: -; abundance: -; v_gene: TRBV19; CDR3aa: CASSWLSGGNTEAFF; CDR3nt: TGTGCCAGTAGCTGGTTGTCGGGGGGGAACACTGAAGCTTTCTTT
j_gene: TRBJ2-1; d_gene: -; abundance: -; v_gene: TRBV5-1; CDR3aa: CASSLWTLNEQFF; CDR3nt: TGCGCCAGCAGCCTTTGGACTCTCAATGAGCAGTTCTTC
j_gene: TRBJ2-7; d_gene: -; abundance: -; v_gene: TRBV6-7; CDR3aa: CASSPRGCF; CDR3nt: TGTGCCAGCAGTCCCAGGGGTTGCTTC
j_gene: TRBJ1-2; d_gene: TRBD1; abundance: -; v_gene: TRBV19; CDR3aa: CASSSQGYYGYTF; CDR3nt: TGTGCCAGTAGCTCACAGGGGTACTATGGCTACACCTTC
j_gene: TRBJ2-7; d_gene: TRBD1; abundance: -; v_gene: TRBV14; CDR3aa: CASSHRTGYYEQYF; CDR3nt: TGTGCCAGCAGCCACCGGACAGGATACTACGAGCAGTACTTC
j_gene: TRBJ1-2; d_gene: -; abundance: -; v_gene: TRBV10-3; CDR3aa: CAISESAGYGYTF; CDR3nt: TGTGCCATCAGTGAGTCAGCAGGGTATGGCTACACCTTC
j_gene: TRBJ2-3; d_gene: TRBD2; abundance: -; v_gene: TRBV2; CDR3aa: CASSGGASGGTDTQYF; CDR3nt: TGTGCCAGCAGTGGTGGGGCTAGCGGAGGCACAGATACGCAGTATTTT
j_gene: TRBJ1-2; d_gene: TRBD1; abundance: -; v_gene: TRBV7-9; CDR3aa: CASSSLTGGNGYTF; CDR3nt: TGTGCCAGCAGCTCGTTAACAGGGGGGAATGGCTACACCTTC
j_gene: TRBJ1-4; d_gene: -; abundance: -; v_gene: TRBV7-2; CDR3aa: CASSLAVGRGNEKLFF; CDR3nt: TGTGCCAGCAGCTTAGCCGTTGGCAGGGGTAATGAAAAACTGTTTTTT